The table lists the clone carrying this T cell receptor beta chain with many counts. Its antigen is undetermined. V gave up 1 base and J gave up 6 bases; unmatched junction bases: 12. The germline V gene has CDR1 SGHVS and CDR2 FQNEAQ. The CDR3 spans 16 residues. Criteria for exclusion of patients were uncontrolled infection, other autoimmune disease, pregnancy or lactation. Diagnosing involved the use of clinical symptoms, serum thyroxine and TRAb, thyroid ultrasound and orbital computed tomography. Amplification yielded TCR beta CDR3 regions, with RNA transcripts as the source. First-round RT-PCR targeting the TCR CDR3 was performed with the HTBI primer set. TCRdb ran MiXCR on the multiplex PCR reads and lists one entry per CDR3 protein. The sample comprises approximately 510,000 distinct CDR3 sequences, 35% to 50% of which are singletons, and around 47% rests with the top ten. The sample is drawn from a study of T cells in Graves' hyperthyroidism and ophthalmopathy.

General observations from the study: Stable hyperthyroidism was told apart from ophthalmopathy by a model built on 13 V-J features. Most clonotypes expanded in the thyroid (above 0.001) were also present in blood.

The J gene is TRBJ2-7, the V gene TRBV7-8, with 7 bases matching TRBD1. Source material: peripheral blood or thyroid tissue (not recorded which). This TCR derives from an adult woman with Graves' disease, either hyperthyroidism or ophthalmopathy (not recorded which). The CDR3: CASSLGQGATRSEQYF. The CDR3 region has the DNA TGTGCCAGCAGCTTAGGACAGGGTGCGACCCGCTCCGAGCAGTACTTC.